Listed here is a single TCR beta chain. As yet, its antigen is unknown. This sample stems from a study of T cell responses to AZD1222 COVID-19 vaccine. Study-level background: Some second doses came at about 4 weeks and others at about 12 weeks; these were pooled. Whole-study findings and limits: Donors were chiefly white British, with a greater number of females, and clonal diversity was perhaps underestimated. The study reported that nearly half of spike-specific TCRs target unmutated variant regions. Repertoires were sampled only after the peak T cell response.

The V gene's germline CDR1 is SGHRS and CDR2 YFSETQ. The CDR3 is 14 amino acids. The ends were cut back, 2 bases at V and 7 bases at J, with 13 bases in the middle. Generated by immunoSEQ multiplex PCR, the TCRdb table keeps only in-frame clones and is missing some. The sample records around 30,000 clones, roughly 93% being singletons. The specimen comprised peripheral blood, sampled on day 0 of AZD1222 vaccination. The sequence was collected from an adult in good health. The J gene is TRBJ2-1, the V gene TRBV5-1; D gene ambiguous. The CDR3: CASSLSLELNEQFF. Written as DNA, the CDR3 is TGCGCCAGCAGCTTAAGTCTCGAGTTGAATGAGCAGTTCTTC. Together with reference TRBV5-1 and TRBJ2-1, the CDR3 gives the full variable domain: KAGVTQTPRYLIKTRGQQVTLSCSPISGHRSVSWYQQTPGQGLQFLFEYFSETQRNKGNFPGRFSGRQFSNSRSEMNVSTLELGDSALYLCASSLSLELNEQFFGPGTRLTVL.